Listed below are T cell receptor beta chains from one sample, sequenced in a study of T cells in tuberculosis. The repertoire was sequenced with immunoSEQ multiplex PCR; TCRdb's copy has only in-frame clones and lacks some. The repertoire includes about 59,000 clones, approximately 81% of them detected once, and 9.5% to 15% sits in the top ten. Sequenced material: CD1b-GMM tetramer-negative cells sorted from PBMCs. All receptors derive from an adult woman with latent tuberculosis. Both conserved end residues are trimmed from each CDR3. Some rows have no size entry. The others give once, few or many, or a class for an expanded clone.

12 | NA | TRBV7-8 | ASNRGWGNQPQH
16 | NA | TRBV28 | ASSSTTSRALTFYGYT
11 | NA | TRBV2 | ASPSGSRDTQY
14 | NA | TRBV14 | ASSPTVGEVYNEQF
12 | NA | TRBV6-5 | ASSYSSRGYEQY
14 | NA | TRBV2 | ASSEDSKWYYNEQF
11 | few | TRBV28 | ASSLSRGNTIY
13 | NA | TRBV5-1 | ASSITSGGQNEQF
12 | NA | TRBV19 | ASSIGTPNTEAF
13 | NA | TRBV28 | ASSPPGLASYEQY
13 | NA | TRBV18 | ASSPKQGNTGELF
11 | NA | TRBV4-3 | ASSRGGEGEQF
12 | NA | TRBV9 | ASSPPGLLQEQY
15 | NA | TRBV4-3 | ASSQDRGTLSGDTQY
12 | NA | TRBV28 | ASSLSPYNSPLH
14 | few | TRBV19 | ASSISYAWGRESLH
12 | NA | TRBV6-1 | ASSVEATNEKLF
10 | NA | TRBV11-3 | ASSDTWDTQY
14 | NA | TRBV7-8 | ASSLVPGAEDQPQH
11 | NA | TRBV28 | ASSLGTGFEAF
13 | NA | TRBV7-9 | ASSSRETGANVLT
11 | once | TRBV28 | AINEQGLYGYT
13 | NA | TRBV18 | ASSHRDLENSPLH
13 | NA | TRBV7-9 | ASSLGTGGGEKLF
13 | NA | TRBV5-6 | ASSLRPGGKYEQY
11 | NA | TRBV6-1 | ASSARQSTEAF
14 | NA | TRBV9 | ASSVVAARGATEAF
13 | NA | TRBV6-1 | ASSEGGVFHNEQF
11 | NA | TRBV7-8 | ASSYLNVQPQH
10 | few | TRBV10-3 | AISGINYEQY
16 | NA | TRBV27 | ASSSRLRAGATYTEAF
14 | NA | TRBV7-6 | ASSNLAGGPDNEQF
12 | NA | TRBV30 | AWSLQGANSPLH
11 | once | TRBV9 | ASSVGGGNTIY
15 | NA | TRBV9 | ASSSGASGRAGDEQF
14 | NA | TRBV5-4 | ASSRGGTSGNYEQY
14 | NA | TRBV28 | ASIPRGTGQNTEAF
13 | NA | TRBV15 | ATSVSGSLTGELF
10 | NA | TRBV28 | ASSPNGYEQY
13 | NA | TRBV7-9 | ASSLTTSGSYEQY
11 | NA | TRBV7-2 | ASSLNGNTEAF
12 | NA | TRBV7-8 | ASSSRQGGTEAF
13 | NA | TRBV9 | ASSAPRQGRYGYT
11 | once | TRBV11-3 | ASSQGGYQPQH
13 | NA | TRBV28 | ASSPLGLGDNEQF
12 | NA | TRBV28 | ASSPGQGFYEQY
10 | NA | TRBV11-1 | ASSLGLNTIY
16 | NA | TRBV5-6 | ASSLGGQGAAGANVLT
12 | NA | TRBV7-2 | ASSLGTSGGGPF
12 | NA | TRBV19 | ASSSRDRDQPQH
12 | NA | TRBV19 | ASSLLQGLNEQF
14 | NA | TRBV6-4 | ASSDSSGAGNYGYT
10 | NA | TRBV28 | AGSLSVEKLF
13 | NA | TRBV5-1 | ASSLVGTGEETQY
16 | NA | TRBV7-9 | ASSPGLAGGQLTGELF
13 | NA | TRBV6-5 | ASSKPGTGSHEQY
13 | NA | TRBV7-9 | ASIPSGGRGTEAF
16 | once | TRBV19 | ASSLQLTSGSWTDEQY
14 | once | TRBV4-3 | ASSQDPSGARDTQY